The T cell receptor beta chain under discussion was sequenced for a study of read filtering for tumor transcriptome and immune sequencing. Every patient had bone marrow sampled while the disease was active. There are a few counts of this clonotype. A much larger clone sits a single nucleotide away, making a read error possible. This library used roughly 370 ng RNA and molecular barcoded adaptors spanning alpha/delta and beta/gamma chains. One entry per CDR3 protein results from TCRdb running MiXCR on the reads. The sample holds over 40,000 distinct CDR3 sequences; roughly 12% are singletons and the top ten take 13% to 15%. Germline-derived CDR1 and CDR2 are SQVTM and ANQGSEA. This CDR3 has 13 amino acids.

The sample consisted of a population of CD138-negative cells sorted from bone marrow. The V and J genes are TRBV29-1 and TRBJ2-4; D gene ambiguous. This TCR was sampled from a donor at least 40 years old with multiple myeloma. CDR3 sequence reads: CSVAAIAKNIRYF. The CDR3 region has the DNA TGCAGCGTTGCGGCGATAGCCAAAAACATTCGGTACTTC.